This T cell receptor beta chain was retrieved from a study of identical twins. This CDR3 has 15 residues. In germline, CDR1 is WNHNN, CDR2 SYGVQD (reference sequence). Trimming cost V 3 bases and J 2 bases, with 12 bases left between them. One entry per CDR3 protein results from TCRdb running MiXCR on the 5' RACE reads. The sample includes roughly 710,000 distinct CDR3 sequences, roughly 6.2% seen only once; the top ten take around 2%. The sequence was collected from a man younger than 30 in good health. The gene calls are TRBV10-1 and TRBJ2-3; D ambiguous. The sample comprised naive T cells sorted from blood. CDR3 amino acids: CASSEERPNTDTQYF. The DNA for the CDR3 is TGCGCCAGCAGTGAAGAGAGGCCGAACACAGATACGCAGTATTTT.